These 32 T cell receptor beta chains were sequenced from one sample in a study of tumor and adjacent non-tumor tissue in lung cancer. No cell sorting was done before RNA was extracted from the tissue. The library came from three nested PCR rounds adapted from ARM-PCR protocols. TCRdb fed the multiplex PCR reads into MiXCR, producing one record per CDR3 protein. The sample consists of 69,000 or so distinct CDR3 sequences, around 73% of them appearing once. Sequencing was performed on lung tumor tissue. The origin of the receptors is a man aged 55-75 years with non-small cell lung cancer.

Points on this clonotype: One end of the junction varies from germline; a read error may be responsible. This rearrangement joins TRBV28 to TRBJ1-2; D gene ambiguous. The CDR3 is made up of 14 amino acids. CDR1 is MDHEN and CDR2 is SYDVKM in the germline V gene. The chain's CDR3 is CACSSLEQHYGYTF. The CDR3 nucleotides are TGTGCCTGCAGTTCCCTGGAACAGCATTATGGCTACACCTTC.

The genes are TRBV18 and TRBJ1-3; D unclear. This CDR3 contains 16 residues. The V end was cut by 1 base, the J end by 2 bases, with 12 bases between. Germline V CDR1 and CDR2: KGHSH, LQKENI. The CDR3 sequence: CASSPRPATTGNTIYF. DNA for the CDR3: TGTGCCAGCTCACCACGGCCCGCCACAACTGGAAACACCATATATTTT.

This chain connects TRBV29-1 to TRBJ1-4; 7 bases match TRBD1. CDR3 size: 12 residues. In germline, CDR1 is SQVTM, CDR2 ANQGSEA. Losses at the gene ends were 6 bases for V and 8 bases for J; bases not matched to a gene: 6. Here the CDR3 DNA reads TGCAGCGTGGGGACAGAGAACGAAAAACTGTTTTTT. This sequence encodes CSVGTENEKLFF.

This chain connects TRBV6-1 to TRBJ2-1; TRBD1 is a possible D gene (5 bases). The V end lost 7 bases, the J end lost 0 bases, and 13 bases lay between the germline ends. CDR3 length equals 15 residues. Germline CDR1 MNHNS, CDR2 SASEGT. CDR3 in amino acids: CASKDIWDSYNEQFF. Here the CDR3 DNA reads TGTGCCAGCAAGGACATTTGGGACTCCTACAATGAGCAGTTCTTC.

In its sample, this clonotype was seen a few times. V gene TRBV29-1 combines with J gene TRBJ2-5; tentative D call: TRBD1 (6 bases). The CDR3 length is 13 residues. Germline-derived CDR1 and CDR2 are SQVTM and ANQGSEA. The CDR3 loop is CRVGAAALWKQYF. The CDR3 bases are TGCAGAGTGGGGGCGGCTGCTCTTTGGAAACAGTACTTC.

Worth noting for this clonotype: This CDR3 fails to terminate in the conserved phenylalanine or tryptophan, so it likely reflects a read error. The J gene is TRBJ2-3, the V gene TRBV5-1; 7 bases are a match to TRBD2. The CDR3 runs 14 residues. Germline V gene sequence: CDR1 SGHRS, CDR2 YFSETQ. CDR3 sequence reads: CASGLGGRDDTQYS. For the CDR3, the DNA is TGCGCCAGCGGCTTAGGCGGGAGAGACGATACGCAGTATTCT.

A few counts support this clonotype. This sequence may be a read error, since a much larger clone differs from it by one base. This rearrangement joins TRBV6-1 to TRBJ2-1, with TRBD2 matching over 7 bases. The germline V gene encodes CDR1 MNHNS and CDR2 SASEGT. The CDR3 is made up of 13 amino acids. CDR3 sequence reads: CASNLGGVSERFF. DNA for the CDR3: TGTGCCAGCAACTTGGGGGGGGTTAGTGAGCGGTTCTTC.

About this clonotype itself: This CDR3 is missing its conserved last phenylalanine or tryptophan, likely due to a read error. The genes are TRBV6-5 and TRBJ2-3, with 8 bases fitting TRBD1. The J call may be faulty, since TRBJ1-5 better matches the DNA end. The CDR3 spans 16 residues. Germline loops: CDR1 MNHEY, CDR2 SVGAGI. The CDR3 DNA is TGTGCCAGCAGTTCCCTACAGGGGGGCGATACAGATACGCAGCATTCT. Amino acids: CASSSLQGGDTDTQHS.

This clonotype showed up many times. CDR3: CAWGHNEQFF. DNA of the CDR3: TGTGCCTGGGGCCACAATGAGCAGTTCTTC. The V gene is TRBV30, the J gene TRBJ2-1; D remains ambiguous. This CDR3 contains 10 residues. With 5 bases removed from V and 5 bases from J, the gap between germline ends came to 4 bases. Per the germline V gene, CDR1 is GTSNPN and CDR2 is SVGIG (reference sequence).

Remarks on this clonotype: A clone one base away is much larger, so this may be a read error. This chain connects TRBV30 to TRBJ1-6; maybe TRBD1 (6 bases). Germline assignment: CDR1 GTSNPN and CDR2 SVGIG (reference sequence). CDR3 size: 13 residues. Here the CDR3 reads CVWRVDRNSPLHF. DNA for the CDR3: TGTGTCTGGAGGGTCGACAGGAATTCACCCCTCCACTTT.

As regards this clonotype: Mismatch with germline at one junction end may stem from a read error. V gene TRBV29-1 combines with J gene TRBJ2-3; 9 nucleotides align to TRBD1. Per the germline V gene, CDR1 is SQVTM and CDR2 is ANQGSEA. The CDR3 runs 14 residues. CDR3 sequence reads: CSVRQGVETDTRYF. In nucleotides, the CDR3 is TGCAGCGTCCGACAGGGGGTTGAAACAGATACGCGGTATTTT.

On this clonotype: Likely a read error: the CDR3 ends without its conserved phenylalanine or tryptophan. The chain's CDR3 is CASNLSGSNQPQHI. For the CDR3, the DNA is TGTGCCAGCAATCTCTCGGGAAGCAATCAGCCTCAGCATATT. The chain uses TRBV28 and TRBJ1-5, with D unclear. Germline V gene lookup returns CDR1 MDHEN and CDR2 SYDVKM. This CDR3 spans 14 amino acids.

With respect to this clonotype: The conserved closing phenylalanine or tryptophan is absent in this CDR3, likely reflecting a read error. This chain joins TRBV12-3 or TRBV12-4 and TRBJ2-1; tentative D call: TRBD2 (6 bases). The CDR3 contains 15 residues. V lost 5 bases, J lost 0 bases, and 11 bases lay in between. CDR3 residues: CASSLSGVSYNEQFI. CDR3 coding DNA: TGTGCCAGCAGTCTCTCGGGGGTCTCCTACAATGAGCAGTTCATC.

This clonotype appeared once. Possible read error: a much larger clone is one base away. V is TRBV11-2 and J is TRBJ2-1; 11 nucleotides align to TRBD2. CDR1 and CDR2 from the germline V gene are SGHAT and FQNNGV. With V trimmed by 5 bases and J by 0 bases, 12 bases remained unmatched. This CDR3 contains 19 residues. This CDR3 is CASSIRLAGLAGSYNEQFF. The CDR3, as DNA: TGTGCCAGCAGCATTAGACTAGCGGGACTCGCCGGCTCCTACAATGAGCAGTTCTTC.

About this clonotype: The germline gene is not matched at one end of the junction; a read error may be the cause. The chain combines TRBV20-1 with TRBJ2-2; 7 nucleotides line up with TRBD2. CDR1 is DFQATT, CDR2 SNEGSKA, per germline (reference sequence). The CDR3 loop spans 16 amino acids. The CDR3 nucleotides are TGCAGTGCTGCTTTAGAGGGAGGGCCGGAGACCGGGGAGGTGTTTTTT. Encoded protein: CSAALEGGPETGEVFF.

V and J are TRBV9 and TRBJ2-1; TRBD2 aligns across 12 bases. CDR3 length: 14 residues. The germline V gene encodes CDR1 SGDLS and CDR2 YYNGEE. The CDR3 spells CTNTLAGGSDEQFF. The CDR3 DNA follows: TGTACCAACACTCTAGCGGGAGGGAGCGATGAGCAGTTCTTC.

This clonotype has more than one count but fewer than ten. A much larger clone differs from this one at a single base, so this may be a read error. The chain joins TRBV20-1 to TRBJ1-1; D is perhaps TRBD1 (5 bases). CDR1 is DFQATT and CDR2 is SNEGSKA in the germline V gene (reference sequence). This CDR3 has 13 residues. CDR3 amino acids: CSAPGRLNNEAFF. The DNA of the CDR3 is TGCAGTGCGCCGGGACGGTTGAACAATGAAGCTTTCTTT.

Many counts were recorded for this clonotype. This sequence joins TRBV10-3 and TRBJ2-7; tentatively, D is TRBD1 (5 bases). Germline lookup yields CDR1 ENHRY and CDR2 SYGVKD. Trimming took 11 bases from V and 4 from J, leaving 15 bases between them. There are 12 residues in the CDR3. CDR3 bases: TGTGCCGTCCAGGGCGATGGGTACGAGCAGTACTTC. It is translated as CAVQGDGYEQYF.

Note on this clonotype: One end of the junction is discordant with germline, which a read error may explain. This chain uses TRBV6-1 with TRBJ2-6; D possibly matches TRBD1 or TRBD2 (5 bases each). Germline V gives CDR1 MNHNS, CDR2 SASEGT. The CDR3 spans 17 residues. CDR3 DNA: TGTGCCAGCTGTGCTCGCCCATGGACTTCTGGGGCCAACGTCGTGACTTTC. Amino acids: CASCARPWTSGANVVTF.

This sequence joins TRBV10-3 and TRBJ1-1; 7 nucleotides match TRBD1. The CDR3 is 12 residues long. V was clipped by 11 bases and J by 14 bases; unmatched bases: 17. Per germline, CDR1 ENHRY and CDR2 SYGVKD. Written as DNA, the CDR3 is TGTGCCGCCAGGGGGGGGAGGCGTGGAGCCTTCTTT. Protein sequence: CAARGGRRGAFF.

The J gene is TRBJ2-2, the V gene TRBV29-1; a weak D match, TRBD1 (6 bases). CDR1 and CDR2 from the germline V gene are SQVTM and ANQGSEA. Deletions cut 4 bases from V and 12 bases from J, with 21 bases between. CDR3 size: 14 residues. The CDR3 protein is CSVGGPGATVKLFF. The DNA of the CDR3 is TGCAGCGTTGGGGGTCCAGGGGCCACCGTGAAGCTGTTTTTT.

Notes on this clonotype: Mismatch with germline at one junction end may stem from a read error. The chain employs TRBV20-1 and TRBJ2-3; D is uncertain. This CDR3 is built from 12 residues. Per the germline V gene, CDR1 is DFQATT and CDR2 is SNEGSKA (reference sequence). DNA of the CDR3: TGCGGTGCTAGAGATTACGCAGATATGCAGTATTTT. Translation gives CGARDYADMQYF.

Note on this clonotype: A read error may produce the germline difference seen at one junction end. This chain uses TRBV5-6 with TRBJ1-5; TRBD1 might be the D (6 bases). The CDR3 length is 14 residues. Germline assignment: CDR1 SGHDT and CDR2 YYEEEE. The CDR3 nucleotides read TGTGCCGGAAGACCGGGACAAGGTTATCAGCCCCAGCGTTTT. The encoded protein is CAGRPGQGYQPQRF. Together with reference TRBV5-6 and TRBJ1-5, the CDR3 gives the full variable domain: DAGVTQSPTHLIKTRGQQVTLRCSPKSGHDTVSWYQQALGQGPQFIFQYYEEEERQRGNFPDRFSGHQFPNYSSELNVNALLLGDSALYLCAGRPGQGYQPQRFGDGTRLSIL.

Note on this clonotype: An end of the junction does not agree with germline; a read error may underlie this. The chain combines TRBV6-2 or TRBV6-3 with TRBJ2-7; D gene ambiguous. This CDR3 contains 12 residues. CDR1 and CDR2 from the germline V gene are MNHEY and SVGEGT. As DNA, the CDR3 is TGTGCCAGCAGTGACTCGCCGGAAGAGCAGTACTTC. Translation: CASSDSPEEQYF.

This clonotype appeared a single time. This may come from a read error, since a much larger clone is one base off. The chain joins TRBV28 to TRBJ1-2; D not resolved. CDR1 and CDR2 (germline): MDHEN, SYDVKM. This CDR3 has 12 amino acids. CDR3 sequence: CASSLEGYDYTF. The CDR3 region has the DNA TGTGCCAGCAGTTTAGAGGGCTATGACTACACCTTC.

For this clonotype: This may be a read error, as it is one base from a much larger clone. This sequence joins TRBV5-1 and TRBJ1-5; 9 bases align to TRBD1. CDR1 SGHRS and CDR2 YFSETQ come from the germline V gene. The CDR3 contains 13 residues. Here the CDR3 DNA reads TGCGCCAGCAGCACAGGGGGCGATCAGCTCCAGCATTTT. Translation: CASSTGGDQLQHF.

As regards this clonotype: Because it lacks the conserved phenylalanine or tryptophan at the end, this CDR3 is likely a read error. The DNA for the CDR3 is TGCAGCGCCCCGCCCATTGGGGCAAAAACTGAAGCTTTCTCT. Its translation: CSAPPIGAKTEAFS. The gene calls are TRBV29-1 and TRBJ1-1; D may be TRBD1 (5 bases). The ends were cut back, 7 bases at V and 5 bases at J, with 20 bases in the middle. Looked up from germline, CDR1 is SQVTM and CDR2 is ANQGSEA. The CDR3 runs 14 residues.

On this clonotype: One end of the junction does not line up with germline, which may come from a read error. V and J are TRBV12-3 or TRBV12-4 and TRBJ1-1; D is unclear. This CDR3 has 11 amino acids. CDR3 DNA sequence: TGTGCCAGCAGCTCCGGTAGTGAAGTTTTCTTT. This codes for CASSSGSEVFF.

About this clonotype: No conserved phenylalanine or tryptophan ends this CDR3, so it is likely a read error. CDR3 DNA sequence: TGTAGCGATCAGAGCCAAGAGACCCAGTACTTA. Protein product: CSDQSQETQYL. V gene TRBV29-1 combines with J gene TRBJ2-5, with D perhaps TRBD2 (5 bases). CDR3 length equals 11 residues. CDR1 is SQVTM and CDR2 is ANQGSEA in the germline V gene.

Concerning this clonotype itself: At one end the junction does not follow the germline gene, possibly because of a read error. This rearrangement joins TRBV29-1 to TRBJ2-1; 14 positions agree with TRBD2. CDR3 length equals 14 residues. CDR1 and CDR2 from the germline V gene are SQVTM and ANQGSEA. This CDR3 reads CSVGGTSGGNEQSF. The CDR3, as DNA: TGCAGCGTTGGGGGGACTAGCGGGGGTAATGAGCAGTCCTTC.

Comment on this clonotype: The CDR3 does not end in the conserved phenylalanine or tryptophan, so this is likely a read error. The chain couples TRBV10-2 to TRBJ2-5; 11 positions match TRBD1. Germline CDR1 WSHSY, CDR2 SAAADI. There are 12 residues in the CDR3. The CDR3 sequence: CTSSGTGGTQYV. For the CDR3, the DNA is TGCACCAGCAGTGGGACAGGGGGGACCCAGTACGTC.

By share, this clonotype ranks as medium-sized. The chain has TRBV5-6 and TRBJ2-5, with D maybe TRBD1 (6 bases). This CDR3 contains 16 residues. Trimming left V 0 bases short and J 9 bases short, with 21 bases between. Germline values: CDR1 SGHDT, CDR2 YYEEEE. The CDR3 loop reads CASSLGGTHRVRAQYF. The DNA of the CDR3 is TGTGCCAGCAGCTTGGGGGGCACACACAGGGTGCGGGCCCAGTACTTC. Full variable domain (outside the CDR3, taken from reference TRBV5-6 and TRBJ2-5): DAGVTQSPTHLIKTRGQQVTLRCSPKSGHDTVSWYQQALGQGPQFIFQYYEEEERQRGNFPDRFSGHQFPNYSSELNVNALLLGDSALYLCASSLGGTHRVRAQYFGPGTRLLVL.